The entry below describes one T cell receptor beta chain. What it binds is not known. Bone marrow after transplant came from the posterior iliac crest or elsewhere. TCRdb's copy holds only in-frame clones and misses some; the assay was immunoSEQ multiplex PCR. The data show just over 15,000 clones, roughly 86% seen once. This sample is drawn from a study of graft-versus-host responses after intestinal transplantation. On the study more broadly: Following induction with anti-thymocyte globulin, all recipients were given tacrolimus and steroids for approximately three years.

Study-wide results and caveats: Allografts carried high graft-versus-host to host-versus-graft clonal ratios in patients having graft-donor T cell macrochimerism. GvH clones were identified in recipient marrow, with some first appearing in ileum or blood.

The receptor was isolated from a human patient who received an intestinal transplant, so some T cells may come from the graft donor. The input for sequencing was bone marrow, taken nearly 130 days after intestinal transplantation.

The CDR3 nucleotides read TGTGCCAGCAGTTTGCTAGCGGGAAGGGCCTACGAGCAGTACTTC. Translating it yields CASSLLAGRAYEQYF. The J gene is TRBJ2-7, the V gene TRBV28; 9 bases fit TRBD2. CDR1 is MDHEN and CDR2 is SYDVKM in the germline V gene. The CDR3 is made up of 15 amino acids. Trimming took 3 bases from V and 2 from J; bases not matched to a gene: 5.